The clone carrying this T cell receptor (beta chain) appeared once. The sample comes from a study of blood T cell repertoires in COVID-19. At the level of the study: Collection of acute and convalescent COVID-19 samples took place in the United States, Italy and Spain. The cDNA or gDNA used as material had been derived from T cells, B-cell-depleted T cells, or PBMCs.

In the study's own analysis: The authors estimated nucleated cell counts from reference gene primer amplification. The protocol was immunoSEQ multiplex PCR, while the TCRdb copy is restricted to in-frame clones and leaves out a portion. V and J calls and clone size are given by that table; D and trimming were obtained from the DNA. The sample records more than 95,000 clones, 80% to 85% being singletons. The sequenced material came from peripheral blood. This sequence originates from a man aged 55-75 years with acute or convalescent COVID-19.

CDR3 DNA: TGCGCCAGCAGTCTTCCAGAGGACAGGGGTGGCGAGCAGTACGTC. Its protein is CASSLPEDRGGEQYV. The chain combines TRBV23-1 with TRBJ2-7; the match to TRBD1 covers 9 bases. TRBV23-1 is placed among ORFs of uncertain function. The length of the CDR3 is 15 residues. V gave up 4 bases and J gave up 6 bases; unmatched junction bases: 10.